The present entry profiles one T cell receptor beta chain with its context. What it binds is unknown. The CDR3 covers 14 residues. Germline V gene data show CDR1 as SGDLS and CDR2 as YYNGEE. Trimming shortened V by 1 base and J by 4 bases, and 11 bases separated the two germline ends. The data derive from a study of T cells after yellow fever vaccination. The authors made TCR cDNA by 5'RACE template switching, adding a universal primer site and UMIs. TCRdb used MiXCR to reprocess the 5' RACE reads, holding one entry per CDR3 protein. Counted here are 120,000 or so distinct CDR3 sequences, roughly 9% occurring once; the ten biggest clones make up approximately 37%. Study results and caveats: Just a small share of clonotypes turned up in the CD4 compartment as well as the CD8 compartment. Booster sampling recovered most clones from primary vaccination (approximately 97% CD4, approximately 90% CD8).

The source is a man younger than 30 who received the YFV17D yellow fever vaccine. V gene TRBV9 combines with J gene TRBJ1-2; maybe TRBD1 (5 bases). The input for sequencing was CD8+ T cells sorted from PBMCs, taken on the day of the yellow fever booster vaccination. As DNA, the CDR3 is TGTGCCAGCAGCGTATCGGGGGGGATCTATGGCTACACCTTC. As protein: CASSVSGGIYGYTF.